The T cell receptor beta chain described here comes from a study of T-cell memory formation after mild COVID-19. TCRdb fed the 5' RACE reads into MiXCR, producing one record per CDR3 protein. This table has about 260,000 distinct CDR3 sequences, approximately 8.4% appearing once. The sample holds many counts of this clonotype. Germline V gene sequence: CDR1 LNHNV, CDR2 YYDKDF (reference sequence). Losses at the gene ends were 5 bases for V and 4 bases for J; bases not matched to a gene: 4. CDR3 length: 14 amino acids. The sequenced sample consisted of PBMCs or a T cell subset sorted from them (not recorded which). The chain couples TRBV15 to TRBJ2-2; TRBD1 matches 7 bases. The sequence came from a man between 18 and 35 years old who had mild COVID-19 (a few samples of this study predate the infection). Cell type and time point are not known. CDR3 nucleotide sequence: TGTGCCACCAGCCCACAGGGGCGCACCGGGGAGCTGTTTTTT. Translation: CATSPQGRTGELFF.